Listed below are T cell receptor beta chains from one sample, sequenced in a study of blood T cell repertoires in COVID-19. Some clones are missing from TCRdb's copy, which holds only in-frame ones; the method was immunoSEQ multiplex PCR. The repertoire holds roughly 60,000 clones, with over 90% as singletons. Sequencing was performed on peripheral blood. These receptors came from a man in his fifties or sixties with active COVID-19. Both conserved end residues are trimmed from each CDR3. The D gene is left open where the match is weak.

V	J	D	CDR3
TRBV7-2	TRBJ1-6	TRBD1	ASGRDRRRALH
TRBV9	TRBJ2-7	-	ASSVGGTTYEQY
TRBV2	TRBJ2-1	TRBD2	ASRSGLAGGPDNEQF
TRBV21-1	TRBJ1-1	-	ASSKGARHLRGRTEAF
TRBV5-1	TRBJ2-1	TRBD2	ASGSSGLAGLDEQF
TRBV11-2	TRBJ1-2	TRBD1	ASSRTGDYGYT
TRBV28	TRBJ1-1	-	ASSLIQQGAF
TRBV9	TRBJ2-1	TRBD1	ASSAWGQGLYNEQF
TRBV28	TRBJ2-4	TRBD2	ASSSPGTTKNIQY
TRBV12-3/TRBV12-4	TRBJ2-7	-	ASSFSPGYEQY
TRBV19	TRBJ2-5	TRBD1	ASSGDREEETQY
TRBV6-2/TRBV6-3	TRBJ2-1	-	ASSSALQAPLGYNEQF
TRBV5-6	TRBJ2-7	TRBD1	ASSPLGTGSIEQY
TRBV5-1	TRBJ1-5	TRBD1	ASSLGGQDNQPQH
TRBV7-8	TRBJ1-3	-	ASSPLDTGSGNTIY
TRBV5-8	TRBJ2-1	TRBD1	ASSWGQGARNEQF
TRBV6-5	TRBJ2-2	-	ATATRQLGLF
TRBV27	TRBJ2-1	TRBD2	ASSPLAGSYNEQF
TRBV10-3	TRBJ2-7	TRBD2	AISDPSGSRSEQY
TRBV7-2	TRBJ2-1	TRBD1	ASSLVGTDNEQF
TRBV29-1	TRBJ2-7	-	SVAGDGETYEQY
TRBV18	TRBJ2-2	-	ASRGKENTGELF
TRBV7-3	TRBJ2-7	-	ASSLDGGEQY
TRBV5-6	TRBJ1-1	-	ASRSSGEAF
TRBV6-5	TRBJ2-5	TRBD1	ASRPAGGNRETQY
TRBV4-1	TRBJ2-5	TRBD1	ASSRYRGKEETQY
TRBV10-3	TRBJ2-1	-	ASWGDNEQF
TRBV5-6	TRBJ2-1	TRBD2	ASSLEGTSGYNEQF
TRBV6-5	TRBJ1-6	-	ASSRRNSPLH
TRBV6-5	TRBJ2-7	TRBD1	ASSPGTVLSAEQY
TRBV19	TRBJ2-2	-	ASNRGGWIGELF
TRBV5-1	TRBJ2-2	TRBD1	ASSLALTGGHTGELF
TRBV5-1	TRBJ1-5	TRBD1	ASSTGANQPQH
TRBV7-2	TRBJ1-1	TRBD1	ASSLRDRGEAF
TRBV7-6	TRBJ2-7	TRBD1	ASSYGQGATYEQY
TRBV29-1	TRBJ2-7	-	SVVGGKRYEQY
TRBV27	TRBJ2-7	-	ASSQAGSYEQY
TRBV3-1/TRBV3-2	TRBJ1-5	-	ASSQDLGINQPQH
TRBV5-4	TRBJ1-2	TRBD1	ASSWDSTGGAGYT
TRBV6-4	TRBJ2-3	-	ASSDSGGGTQY
TRBV4-3	TRBJ2-5	-	ASSQDFRETQY
TRBV5-5	TRBJ2-2	TRBD1	ASSRTGLNTGELF
TRBV5-1	TRBJ2-2	TRBD2	ASSGLADSNTGELF
TRBV21-1	TRBJ2-5	-	ASSRTSARETQY
TRBV3-1/TRBV3-2	TRBJ2-7	-	ASSQDLGRVGDGQY
TRBV5-1	TRBJ2-2	-	ASSLSGTNTGELF
TRBV9	TRBJ2-1	TRBD1	ASSVGGTGEEQF
TRBV6-6	TRBJ1-6	-	ASSYWGDNSPLH
TRBV27	TRBJ1-2	TRBD1	ASSQGQGAIYGYT
TRBV6-5	TRBJ2-7	TRBD2	ASSSSGGRREQY
TRBV10-2	TRBJ1-2	-	ASSESGDYGYT
TRBV28	TRBJ2-2	TRBD2	ASRRSSGRASELF
TRBV7-8	TRBJ2-3	-	ASSLVGESTDTQY
TRBV2	TRBJ2-3	-	ASSEAAAGGSYTQY
TRBV3-1/TRBV3-2	TRBJ1-6	TRBD1	ASSLGTDNSPLH
TRBV28	TRBJ2-7	-	ASSFPQGSFYEQY
TRBV18	TRBJ2-5	TRBD2	ASSPPTSGSAETQY
TRBV7-9	TRBJ1-5	-	ASSLGGSGNQPQH
TRBV7-2	TRBJ1-1	-	ASSLRGGPPTTEAF